The 30 T cell receptor beta chains below were found in one sample sequenced in a study of blood T cell repertoires in COVID-19. The repertoire was sequenced with immunoSEQ multiplex PCR; TCRdb's copy has only in-frame clones and lacks some. The sample has 170,000 or so clones; 80% to 85% are singletons. The specimen was peripheral blood. The receptors were gathered from a woman in her 70s with COVID-19, enrolled during active disease.

The chain links TRBV7-8 to TRBJ1-5; D not resolved. Germline CDR1 reads SGHVS; CDR2 reads FQNEAQ. The CDR3 extends over 18 amino acids. The V end was cut by 5 bases, the J end by 0 bases, with 20 bases between. The CDR3 is CASSRSPGIGDSNQPQHF. The CDR3 DNA is TGTGCCAGCAGCCGGTCGCCAGGTATCGGGGATAGCAATCAGCCCCAGCATTTT.

V usage is TRBV19 and J usage is TRBJ2-3; 8 bases are a match to TRBD1. V trimming: 4 bases; J trimming: 0 bases; junction bases outside the gene matches: 9. The germline CDR1 and CDR2 sequences are LNHDA and SQIVND (reference sequence). This CDR3 comprises 17 residues. The DNA for the CDR3 is TGTGCCAGTAGTACCTTTAACCGGGACAGGAGCACAGATACGCAGTATTTT. This encodes CASSTFNRDRSTDTQYF.

The chain recombines TRBV7-2 with TRBJ2-7, with D perhaps matching TRBD1 (6 bases). This CDR3 comprises 13 residues. From germline, CDR1 is SGHTA and CDR2 FQGNSA. V was pared by 3 bases and J by 6 bases, with 12 bases between. CDR3 sequence: CASSFDRSREQYF. For the CDR3, the DNA is TGTGCCAGCAGCTTCGACAGGAGCCGCGAGCAGTACTTC. The full variable domain, completed using reference TRBV7-2 and TRBJ2-7, is GAGVSQSPSNKVTEKGKDVELRCDPISGHTALYWYRQSLGQGLEFLIYFQGNSAPDKSGLPSDRFSAERTGGSVSTLTIQRTQQEDSAVYLCASSFDRSREQYFGPGTRLTVT.

The chain has TRBV5-1 and TRBJ2-1, with a possible D match to TRBD1 (7 bases). Germline loops: CDR1 SGHRS, CDR2 YFSETQ. V was cut by 4 bases and J by 5 bases, with 13 bases left in between. This CDR3 has 14 amino acids. The CDR3, as DNA: TGCGCCAGCAGCCCGGGACAGCGGGACAATGAGCAGTTCTTC. It encodes CASSPGQRDNEQFF.

This CDR3 reads CASSFGTGVNQPQHF. CDR3 DNA sequence: TGTGCCAGCAGCTTTGGGACAGGGGTAAATCAGCCCCAGCATTTT. The chain uses TRBV7-9 and TRBJ1-5; 10 nucleotides agree with TRBD1. V lost 3 bases and J lost 4; bases outside the gene matches: 3. Germline CDR1 SEHNR, CDR2 FQNEAQ (reference sequence). This CDR3 is built from 15 residues. The entire variable domain, with the rest obtained from reference TRBV7-9 and TRBJ1-5, is as follows: DTGVSQNPRHKITKRGQNVTFRCDPISEHNRLYWYRQTLGQGPEFLTYFQNEAQLEKSRLLSDRFSAERPKGSFSTLEIQRTEQGDSAMYLCASSFGTGVNQPQHFGDGTRLSIL.

The chain combines TRBV10-3 with TRBJ2-2, with TRBD1 matching over 10 bases. Germline V gene lookup returns CDR1 ENHRY and CDR2 SYGVKD. The CDR3 loop spans 13 amino acids. V gave up 10 bases and J gave up 6 bases; unmatched junction bases: 5. CDR3 sequence reads: CASRDRGPGELFF. The CDR3 region has the DNA TGTGCCAGCCGGGACAGGGGTCCCGGGGAGCTGTTTTTT.

The chain couples TRBV6-2 or TRBV6-3 to TRBJ1-4; TRBD1 might be the D (6 bases). CDR1 MNHEY and CDR2 SVGEGT come from the germline V gene. The CDR3 covers 14 residues. Between the trimmed V and J ends, which lost 2 bases and 10 bases, there was a span of 14 bases. This CDR3 is CASSYRIGQLKLFF. CDR3 sequence (DNA): TGTGCCAGCAGTTACCGGATAGGACAGCTAAAACTGTTTTTT.

The chain carries TRBV18 and TRBJ2-5; tentative D call: TRBD2 (5 bases). The V gene's germline CDR1 is KGHSH and CDR2 LQKENI. Trimming stripped 4 bases from V and 4 bases from J, with 16 bases between. This CDR3 has 15 residues. For the CDR3, the DNA is TGTGCCAGCTCACTACTACAAGGACGGGGAGAGACCCAGTACTTC. Its translation: CASSLLQGRGETQYF.

The chain has TRBV7-2 and TRBJ2-6; weak D call: TRBD2 (5 bases). CDR3 size: 17 residues. Germline CDR1 is SGHTA and CDR2 is FQGNSA. V shed 5 bases and J shed 0 bases, with 14 bases lying between them. The CDR3 nucleotides read TGTGCCAGCAGCCTTTTTAGCGACACCTCTGGGGCCAACGTCCTGACTTTC. It translates to CASSLFSDTSGANVLTF.

The genes are TRBV28 and TRBJ2-5, with a weak D call TRBD2 (7 bases). Trimming pared 5 bases from V and 5 bases from J, leaving 24 bases between. In germline, CDR1 is MDHEN, CDR2 SYDVKM. The CDR3 loop spans 17 amino acids. DNA of the CDR3: TGTGCCAGCAGTCCTCTCGGGGGGCTCTACCCCTCCGAGACCCAGTACTTC. This translates into CASSPLGGLYPSETQYF.

V usage is TRBV20-1 and J usage is TRBJ2-5, with D perhaps TRBD1 (6 bases). V lost 8 bases and J lost 2, with 9 bases in between. Looked up from germline, CDR1 is DFQATT and CDR2 is SNEGSKA (reference sequence). The CDR3 contains 11 residues. The CDR3: CSRGQQETQYF. The CDR3 nucleotides read TGCAGTCGCGGACAGCAAGAGACCCAGTACTTC.

The CDR3 here is CASSFETSGSSYEQYF. In DNA, the CDR3 is TGCGCCAGCAGCTTCGAGACTAGCGGGAGCTCCTACGAGCAGTACTTC. This rearrangement joins TRBV5-1 to TRBJ2-7; 12 nucleotides align to TRBD2. The ends lost 2 bases at V and 0 bases at J; junction bases unmatched: 3. The germline V gene has CDR1 SGHRS and CDR2 YFSETQ. This CDR3 has 16 amino acids.

J is TRBJ2-1 and V is TRBV3-1 (or the pseudogene TRBV3-2); 9 nucleotides match TRBD1. The CDR3 spans 16 residues. Losses at the gene ends were 0 bases for V and 6 bases for J; bases not matched to a gene: 6. CDR1 is LGHDT and CDR2 is YNNKEL in the germline V gene (reference sequence). As DNA, the CDR3 is TGTGCCAGCAGCCAAGATCTAGGGACAGGGACCAATGAGCAGTTCTTC. Amino acid sequence: CASSQDLGTGTNEQFF.

The chain combines TRBV7-2 with TRBJ2-1; 12 bases are shared with TRBD1. Germline lookup yields CDR1 SGHTA and CDR2 FQGNSA. V lost 1 base, J lost 7 bases, and 14 bases stayed unmatched. The CDR3 contains 19 residues. In nucleotides, the CDR3 is TGTGCCAGCAGCTTAGTAGGGACAGGGGGCGTCATTGGTAAGAATGAGCAGTTCTTC. Protein: CASSLVGTGGVIGKNEQFF.

The rearrangement joins TRBV10-3 to TRBJ1-2; D perhaps matches TRBD1 (5 bases). Germline lookup yields CDR1 ENHRY and CDR2 SYGVKD. This CDR3 has 12 residues. V gave up 5 bases and J gave up 2 bases, with 6 bases separating them. The CDR3 sequence: CAISNRNYGYTF. Written as DNA, the CDR3 is TGTGCCATCAGTAACAGGAACTATGGCTACACCTTC.

The V call is TRBV2, the J call TRBJ2-3; D not certain. The CDR3 has 15 amino acids. V dropped 4 bases and J dropped 6 bases, with 17 bases sitting between them. Germline V lookup: CDR1 SNHLY, CDR2 FYNNEI. The CDR3 protein is CASSANYPDQDTQYF. CDR3 in DNA: TGTGCCAGCAGTGCCAACTACCCAGATCAGGATACGCAGTATTTT. The variable domain in full, completed from reference TRBV2 and TRBJ2-3, reads EPEVTQTPSHQVTQMGQEVILRCVPISNHLYFYWYRQILGQKVEFLVSFYNNEISEKSEIFDDQFSVERPDGSNFTLKIRSTKLEDSAMYFCASSANYPDQDTQYFGPGTRLTVL.

This clone was counted between two and nine times. CDR3 amino acids: CASSSPPGTTPNEEQYF. The CDR3 DNA reads as TGTGCCAGCAGCTCCCCTCCAGGGACTACCCCGAATGAAGAGCAGTACTTC. V usage is TRBV9 and J usage is TRBJ2-7; 7 nucleotides align to TRBD2. Germline CDR1 reads SGDLS; CDR2 reads YYNGEE. The CDR3 runs 17 residues. V was clipped by 4 bases and J by 7 bases; unmatched bases: 20.

This chain joins TRBV4-3 and TRBJ2-1; no reliable D call. V was cut by 0 bases and J by 9 bases, with 12 bases left in between. From germline, CDR1 is LGHNA and CDR2 YSLEER. The CDR3 spans 14 residues. CDR3 residues: CASSQEVQVAEQFF. The CDR3 nucleotides read TGCGCCAGCAGCCAAGAAGTTCAAGTAGCTGAGCAGTTCTTC.

This CDR3 reads CASSVLAGGPDTQYF. The CDR3 nucleotides read TGTGCCAGCAGCGTACTAGCGGGAGGGCCAGATACGCAGTATTTT. The V and J genes are TRBV9 and TRBJ2-3; 12 bases fit TRBD2. CDR3 size: 15 residues. J was trimmed by 4 bases and V by 1 base; bases with no gene match: 1. The germline V gene encodes CDR1 SGDLS and CDR2 YYNGEE. Together with reference TRBV9 and TRBJ2-3, the CDR3 gives the full variable domain: DSGVTQTPKHLITATGQRVTLRCSPRSGDLSVYWYQQSLDQGLQFLIQYYNGEERAKGNILERFSAQQFPDLHSELNLSSLELGDSALYFCASSVLAGGPDTQYFGPGTRLTVL.

V and J are TRBV14 and TRBJ2-3; 7 bases are shared with TRBD2. After removal of 5 bases from V and 3 bases from J, the junction contained 8 bases not matched to a gene. The CDR3 is made up of 15 amino acids. Looked up from germline, CDR1 is SGHDN and CDR2 is FVKESK. DNA for the CDR3: TGTGCCAGCAGCTCCCTAAACGGGGGGACAGATACGCAGTATTTT. The encoded protein is CASSSLNGGTDTQYF.

The gene calls are TRBV11-2 and TRBJ2-7; D is uncertain. CDR1 and CDR2 from the germline V gene are SGHAT and FQNNGV. There are 14 residues in the CDR3. Deletions cut 5 bases from V and 1 base from J, with 12 bases between. The CDR3 loop is CASSQLGASYEQYF. CDR3 DNA sequence: TGTGCCAGCAGCCAACTTGGAGCGTCCTACGAGCAGTACTTC.

V usage is TRBV19 and J usage is TRBJ2-3; 7 bases line up with TRBD2. The CDR3 spans 16 residues. With 3 bases clipped from V and 3 bases from J, the junction kept 9 bases outside the gene matches. Germline CDR1 and CDR2: LNHDA and SQIVND (reference sequence). The CDR3 protein is CASSIGWGGGTDTQYF. DNA of the CDR3: TGTGCCAGTAGTATTGGTTGGGGCGGGGGAACAGATACGCAGTATTTT. Full variable domain (missing parts from reference TRBV19 and TRBJ2-3): DGGITQSPKYLFRKEGQNVTLSCEQNLNHDAMYWYRQDPGQGLRLIYYSQIVNDFQKGDIAEGYSVSREKKESFPLTVTSAQKNPTAFYLCASSIGWGGGTDTQYFGPGTRLTVL.

A single count supports this clone. This chain connects TRBV24-1 to TRBJ2-2; 8 nucleotides align to TRBD1. This CDR3 has 15 residues. J was trimmed by 6 bases and V by 3 bases; bases with no gene match: 5. Germline V CDR1 and CDR2: KGHDR, SFDVKD. CDR3 amino acids: CATSDRDRGAGELFF. As DNA, the CDR3 is TGTGCCACCAGTGATCGCGACAGGGGAGCCGGGGAGCTGTTTTTT.

The V gene is TRBV7-2, the J gene TRBJ2-3; D possibly corresponds to TRBD1 (5 bases). CDR3 length: 16 residues. V dropped 1 base and J dropped 2 bases, with 13 bases sitting between them. From germline, CDR1 is SGHTA and CDR2 FQGNSA. The CDR3 DNA follows: TGTGCCAGCAGCTTAGGCCTCGACAGCTTCACAGATACGCAGTATTTT. This codes for CASSLGLDSFTDTQYF. Variable domain in full (rest from reference TRBV7-2 and TRBJ2-3): GAGVSQSPSNKVTEKGKDVELRCDPISGHTALYWYRQSLGQGLEFLIYFQGNSAPDKSGLPSDRFSAERTGGSVSTLTIQRTQQEDSAVYLCASSLGLDSFTDTQYFGPGTRLTVL.

V gene TRBV7-2 combines with J gene TRBJ1-2; 10 bases line up with TRBD1. The germline gives CDR1 SGHTA, CDR2 FQGNSA. The V and J ends lost 6 bases and 4 bases, in that order; junction bases with no gene match: 14. The CDR3 sequence is 17 residues long. The CDR3 sequence: CASSSQISGTGAYGYTF. Here the CDR3 DNA reads TGTGCCAGCAGTTCACAAATTTCCGGGACAGGGGCCTATGGCTACACCTTC.

The chain joins TRBV9 to TRBJ2-1, with TRBD1 identical over 7 bases. This CDR3 region has 13 residues. V dropped 4 bases and J dropped 7; count of bases not matched to a gene: 5. CDR1 is SGDLS, CDR2 YYNGEE, per germline. This CDR3 is CASSWDSSNEQFF. CDR3 coding DNA: TGTGCCAGCAGCTGGGACAGCAGTAATGAGCAGTTCTTC.

V usage is TRBV7-2 and J usage is TRBJ2-3, with D possibly matching TRBD2 (5 bases). The CDR3 consists of 15 residues. In germline, CDR1 is SGHTA, CDR2 FQGNSA. Trimming stripped 2 bases from V and 2 bases from J, with 11 bases between. This chain's CDR3 is CASSLQRLITDTQYF. The DNA for the CDR3 is TGTGCCAGCAGCTTACAGCGGCTGATCACAGATACGCAGTATTTT.

This chain uses TRBV14 with TRBJ2-2, with D possibly TRBD2 on 5 matching bases. The CDR3 consists of 16 residues. Germline CDR1 reads SGHDN; CDR2 reads FVKESK. The V end lost 5 bases, the J end lost 3 bases, and 16 bases lay between the germline ends. The CDR3 DNA reads TGTGCCAGCAGCTTTATGACGGACTTTCACACCGGGGAGCTGTTTTTT. It translates to CASSFMTDFHTGELFF.

The rearrangement uses TRBV30 and TRBJ2-7; TRBD1 matches at 7 bases. Germline values: CDR1 GTSNPN, CDR2 SVGIG (reference sequence). This CDR3 spans 14 amino acids. The junction had 3 bases not matched to a gene; V was cut back by 0 bases and J by 1 base. The DNA of the CDR3 is TGTGCCTGGAGTGTACAGGGGCTTTCCTACGAGCAGTACTTC. Translated: CAWSVQGLSYEQYF.

This chain connects TRBV7-2 to TRBJ2-7; the match to TRBD2 covers 8 bases. The CDR3 extends over 14 amino acids. Germline lookup yields CDR1 SGHTA and CDR2 FQGNSA. Trimming cost V 5 bases and J 0 bases; bases outside gene matches: 3. The CDR3 loop reads CASSTSGSSYEQYF. The CDR3 nucleotides are TGTGCCAGCAGCACTAGCGGTAGCTCCTACGAGCAGTACTTC.